This T cell receptor beta chain was recorded in a study of T cell repertoires in cytomegalovirus infection. Across the whole study: Recently identified HLA-C-restricted CMV epitopes were used, and well-studied HLA-B-restricted CMV epitopes were used as well.

A single record per CDR3 protein comes from TCRdb applying MiXCR to the reads. The data show about 500,000 distinct CDR3 sequences, with roughly a third seen just once and 15% to 20% held by the top ten. The V end lost 6 bases, the J end lost 2 bases, and 5 bases lay between the germline ends. Per the germline V gene, CDR1 is MDHEN and CDR2 is SYDVKM. The CDR3 has 11 amino acids. Points from the study as a whole: Using cumulative public TCR beta family frequency, the authors identified those who carried CMV together with the relevant HLA.

This clonotype was recorded many times. Its antigen remains unknown. The sequencing here drew on cultured PBMCs, taken from culture after CMV antigen stimulation. The chain joins TRBV28 to TRBJ2-7; no reliable D call. The clonotype comes from a human donor in good health (CMV status not recorded). Some clones in this sample may be carry-over from other donors' samples. This chain's CDR3 is CASSSPYEQYF. DNA of the CDR3: TGTGCCAGCAGCTCCCCCTACGAGCAGTACTTC. The full variable domain, its missing parts supplied by reference TRBV28 and TRBJ2-7, is DVKVTQSSRYLVKRTGEKVFLECVQDMDHENMFWYRQDPGLGLRLIYFSYDVKMKEKGDIPEGYSVSREKKERFSLILESASTNQTSMYLCASSSPYEQYFGPGTRLTVT.